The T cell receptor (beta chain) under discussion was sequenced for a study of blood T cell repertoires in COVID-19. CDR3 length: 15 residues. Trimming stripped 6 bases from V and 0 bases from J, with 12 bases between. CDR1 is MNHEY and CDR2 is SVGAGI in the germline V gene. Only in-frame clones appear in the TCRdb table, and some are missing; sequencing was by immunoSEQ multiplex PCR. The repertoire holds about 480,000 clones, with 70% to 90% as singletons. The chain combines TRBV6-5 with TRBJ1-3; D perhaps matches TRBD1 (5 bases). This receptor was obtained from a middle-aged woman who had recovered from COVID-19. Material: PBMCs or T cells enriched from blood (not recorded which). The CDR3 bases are TGTGCCAGCAGCCCAGGGTTCCTCTCTGGAAACACCATATATTTT. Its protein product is CASSPGFLSGNTIYF.